This is a list of T cell receptor beta chains from one sample in a study of OX40 agonist ivuxolimab in advanced cancers. Libraries were prepared by immunoSEQ multiplex PCR; TCRdb keeps only in-frame clonotypes and omits some of them. Altogether tens of thousands of clones are present, roughly 80% being singletons, with the ten largest covering roughly 4.6%. The material sequenced was CD4+ or CD8+ T cells sorted from blood, taken in a trial of the OX40 agonist ivuxolimab. These receptor sequences come from an adult with an advanced solid tumor such as melanoma, head and neck, liver or kidney cancer. Each CDR3 is given with its conserved first and last residue. D genes are given only for firm matches. The size entry is marked missing in some rows and otherwise reads once, few, many or a size class.

d_call j_call clone_size v_call cdr3_nt cdr3_aa
. TRBJ2-5 . TRBV19 TGTGCCAGTAGTATAGAAGGGGAGACCCAGTACTTC CASSIEGETQYF
. TRBJ2-6 . TRBV5-4 TGTGCCAGCAGCTTGGTGGGGACCGGGGCCAACGTCCTGACTTTC CASSLVGTGANVLTF
TRBD2 TRBJ2-3 . TRBV5-1 TGCGCCAGCACCAAAGAAGCGGGGGATGGGCTAGCGGGAGAAGTAGATACGCAGTATTTT CASTKEAGDGLAGEVDTQYF
. TRBJ1-5 . TRBV7-2 TGTGCCAGCAGCCTCTCTCTATTGGGCAGTCAGCCCCAGCATTTT CASSLSLLGSQPQHF
. TRBJ2-3 . TRBV19 TGTGCCAGTAGTATAGATCGGGTTTCCACAGATACGCAGTATTTT CASSIDRVSTDTQYF
TRBD2 TRBJ2-7 few TRBV19 TGTGCCAGTAGGACGACTAGCGGGTCTGCGGAGCAGTACTTC CASRTTSGSAEQYF
. TRBJ1-1 . TRBV29-1 TGCAGCGTTGTGGGGGTAAGACCAGACGCTTTCTTT CSVVGVRPDAFF
TRBD1 TRBJ2-1 . TRBV14 TGTGCCAGCAGCCAAGAACCGGGACAGGGAGACAATGAGCAGTTCTTC CASSQEPGQGDNEQFF
. TRBJ1-1 . TRBV29-1 TGCAGCGTTGTTGCGACAGTGAACACTGAAGCTTTCTTT CSVVATVNTEAFF
TRBD1 TRBJ1-2 . TRBV5-6 TGTGCCAGCAGCTATTGGGTACAGGGGGTAAACTATGGCTACACCTTC CASSYWVQGVNYGYTF
. TRBJ2-7 . TRBV5-1 TGCGCCAGCAGCTTGGACCAGTACGAGCAGTACTTC CASSLDQYEQYF
. TRBJ1-1 . TRBV7-2 TGTGCCAGCGGCACTCGAGTGGAAGCTTTCTTT CASGTRVEAFF
. TRBJ1-2 . TRBV6-5 TGTGCCAGCAGTTACTGGGGACTTTCGTCCTACGGATCTTTC CASSYWGLSSYGSF
. TRBJ1-3 few TRBV15 TGTGCCACCAGCCACCCCGGGATTTCTGGAAACACCATATATTTT CATSHPGISGNTIYF
. TRBJ2-3 . TRBV5-1 TGCGCCAGCAGCTTAGGTTCGACAGCGGGTCCCTCCCCTAATACGCAGTATTTT CASSLGSTAGPSPNTQYF
. TRBJ1-2 . TRBV4-1 TGTGCCAGCAGCCAAGGAGTTGCCTACACCTTC CASSQGVAYTF
. TRBJ2-5 . TRBV4-2 TGTGCCAGCAGCCAAGAGGACTGGCGGAGGTTCCAAGAGACCCAGTACTTC CASSQEDWRRFQETQYF
TRBD1 TRBJ1-3 . TRBV7-8 TGTGCCAGCAGCTTAGTGAGGTTGGGACAGGTTTCGTCTGGAAACACCATATATTTT CASSLVRLGQVSSGNTIYF
. TRBJ2-1 . TRBV6-5 TGTGCCAGCAGTTACTCCTATGCGGGAAGTGAGCAGTTCTTC CASSYSYAGSEQFF
. TRBJ2-7 few TRBV6-5 TGTGCCAGCAGTTACTCGAGAAGCGGGTCCTACGAGCAGTACTTC CASSYSRSGSYEQYF
. TRBJ1-1 many TRBV5-4 TGTGCCAGCAGCCCTAGACAGGCTTCGAACACTGAAGCTTTCTTT CASSPRQASNTEAFF
. TRBJ1-1 . TRBV29-1 TGCAGCGTTGGGGGAACAGGGAGTAGCACTGAAGCTTTCTTT CSVGGTGSSTEAFF
. TRBJ1-2 . TRBV6-1 TGTGCCAGCAGTGCCTCGGGGCGGCGCGGCTACACCTTC CASSASGRRGYTF
. TRBJ1-1 . TRBV5-4 TGCGCCAGCAGCCAAGATCTGCGCCCCACGGCTTTCTTT CASSQDLRPTAFF
TRBD1 TRBJ2-7 . TRBV5-1 TGCGCCAGCAGCTTGACGGGACAGGGCTTCAACGAGCAGTACTTC CASSLTGQGFNEQYF
TRBD1 TRBJ1-2 . TRBV7-2 TGTGCCAGCAGCCTACAGGGGGGCGGCTACACCTTC CASSLQGGGYTF
. TRBJ1-5 . TRBV5-5 TGTGCCAGCAGTCCAACAGCATATAGCAATCAGCCCCAGCATTTT CASSPTAYSNQPQHF
. TRBJ1-1 . TRBV11-2 TGTGCCAGCAGTCAGGGGCGTAAGATGAACACTGAAGCTTTCTTT CASSQGRKMNTEAFF
. TRBJ2-7 . TRBV19 TGTGCCAGTAGTATTGACAGTACCTACGAGCAGTACTTC CASSIDSTYEQYF
. TRBJ1-2 . TRBV7-3 TGTGCCAGCAGCTTATGGGCAGTATTGGGGTGTACCTTC CASSLWAVLGCTF
TRBD1 TRBJ1-2 . TRBV5-6 TGTGCCAGCAGGCCGAGGGGACAGGGGACCTATGGCTACACCTTC CASRPRGQGTYGYTF
. TRBJ2-1 . TRBV21-1 TGTGCCAGCAGCAATAAACAGGGGAAAGGGTGGAATGAGCAGTTCTTC CASSNKQGKGWNEQFF
. TRBJ2-7 . TRBV7-6 TGTGCCAGCAGCCCGGCGGACACGCCAACCTACGAGCAGTACTTC CASSPADTPTYEQYF
. TRBJ1-1 . TRBV5-1 TGCGCCAGCAGCTTGGCTGGGCAAACGAGTGAAGCTTTCTTT CASSLAGQTSEAFF
. TRBJ2-5 . TRBV9 TGTGCCAGCAGCGTAGCGGGGACAAGCCAAGAGACCCAGTACTTC CASSVAGTSQETQYF
. TRBJ2-1 . TRBV29-1 TGCAGCGTTGCGTACTACAATGAGCAGTTCTTC CSVAYYNEQFF
. TRBJ2-7 . TRBV9 TGTGCCAGCAGCGTAGGTCCTGGGGATGAGAGGGAGCAGTACTTC CASSVGPGDEREQYF
. TRBJ1-4 . TRBV6-6 TGTGCCAGCAGTTACATAAGTTATGAAAAACTGTTTTTT CASSYISYEKLFF
TRBD2 TRBJ2-3 . TRBV7-9 TGTGCCAGCACCTTTACTAGCGGAGGAAGCACAGATACGCAGTATTTT CASTFTSGGSTDTQYF
TRBD2 TRBJ2-7 . TRBV5-1 TGCGCCAGCAGCTTTGGCGGGGGGGCCTTCGCCTACGAGCAGTACTTC CASSFGGGAFAYEQYF
TRBD2 TRBJ2-5 . TRBV5-6 TGTGCCAGCAGCTCTAGCGGGAGGGCCTGGGTAGAGACCCAGTACTTC CASSSSGRAWVETQYF
. TRBJ2-7 . TRBV6-4 TGTGCCAGCAGTGACCCTCCGGCGCGGGGTTACCTAACCTACGAGCAGTACTTC CASSDPPARGYLTYEQYF
. TRBJ1-5 . TRBV28 TGTGCCAGCAGTTTATGGCTCCCAGGGGGCAATCAGCCCCAGCATTTT CASSLWLPGGNQPQHF
. TRBJ1-5 . TRBV30 TGTGCCTGGAGTGGGACAGACAATCAGCCCCAGCATTTT CAWSGTDNQPQHF
TRBD1 TRBJ1-5 medium-sized TRBV6-5 TGTGCCAGCAGACCGACAGGGCGCAATCAGCCCCAGCATTTT CASRPTGRNQPQHF
. TRBJ1-1 few TRBV6-6 TGTGCCAGCAGTTACGCAGGGGTTGGTTACACTGAAGCTTTCTTT CASSYAGVGYTEAFF
. TRBJ2-2 few TRBV13 TGTGCCAGCAGCTCCATCACCGGGGAGCTGTTTTTT CASSSITGELFF
. TRBJ2-4 . TRBV19 TGTGCCAGTAGTATAGATGGGGGGCCGGCCAAAAACATTCAGTACTTC CASSIDGGPAKNIQYF
TRBD1 TRBJ2-1 once TRBV5-1 TGCGCCAGCAGCTCTTGGACAGGGGGCGCGGGGAATGAGCAGTTCTTC CASSSWTGGAGNEQFF
TRBD1 TRBJ2-6 . TRBV19 TGTGCCAGTAGTATCGAGGCCAGGGGGTTCTCTGGGGCCAACGTCCTGACTTTC CASSIEARGFSGANVLTF
. TRBJ2-5 . TRBV7-2 TGTGCCAGCAGAGGTGGGGGGCGAACGGCTTGGGAGACCCAGTACTTC CASRGGGRTAWETQYF
. TRBJ2-5 many TRBV2 TGTGCCAGCAGTTATGGACAGTTAGAAGAGACCCAGTACTTC CASSYGQLEETQYF
. TRBJ1-1 . TRBV7-2 TGTGCCAGCAGCTTAAGGGACGCCTTAGGCACTGAAGCTTTCTTT CASSLRDALGTEAFF
TRBD2 TRBJ2-1 . TRBV7-2 TGTGCCAGCAGCCAACTAGCGGGAGACTACAATGAGCAGTTCTTC CASSQLAGDYNEQFF
. TRBJ1-1 medium-sized TRBV6-5 TGTGCCAGCAGTTATGGTCCGTGGCAGGAGAACACTGAAGCTTTCTTT CASSYGPWQENTEAFF
. TRBJ2-5 . TRBV4-1 TGCGCCAGCAGCCAAGATTGGGCTAGCCGGGTAGGGACCCAGTACTTC CASSQDWASRVGTQYF
TRBD1 TRBJ1-1 . TRBV5-5 TGTGCCAGCAGTCGGGACAGGGACACTGAAGCTTTCTTT CASSRDRDTEAFF
. TRBJ1-1 few TRBV29-1 TGCAGCGGAGGGGAAGGAGGGTTGAACACTGAAGCTTTCTTT CSGGEGGLNTEAFF
. TRBJ1-2 . TRBV4-2 TGTGCCAGCAGCAGGTCCCTCAGTGCATCAGGGAACTATGGCTACACCTTC CASSRSLSASGNYGYTF
. TRBJ2-3 medium-sized TRBV2 TGTGCCAGCAGTGAACAGTTAGACACAGATACGCAGTATTTT CASSEQLDTDTQYF